This TCR beta chain was sequenced in a study of blood T cell repertoires in COVID-19 (dated by TCRdb to the early 2020s). In terms of the full investigation: The collaborator samples originated in the United States, Italy and Spain and spanned the acute and convalescent phases of COVID-19. The prospective study material was composed of cDNA or gDNA derived from T cells, B-cell-depleted T cells, or PBMCs. Deeply sampled blood TCRbeta repertoires from subjects exposed to, actively infected with, or recovered from COVID-19 were included in the dataset. The repertoires were released in a freely available public database meant as a resource for research on the immune response to SARS-CoV-2. The samples were drawn from two sources: the first 160 participants of the ongoing ImmuneRACE study, and approximately 1,300 subjects contributed by 6 global collaborators. The sample metadata nearly always contained a de-identified subject ID, COVID-19 status, age in years and sex. Where available, HLA class I and class II types were obtained from metadata supplied by the sample provider rather than from assay-based typing.

Findings and caveats that apply to the study as a whole: How much clinical and demographic metadata was included differed by source and by participant, and the metadata was provided uncurated.

TCRbeta CDR3 regions were amplified from genomic DNA by means of the immunoSEQ Assay, a bias-controlled multiplex PCR. For the original study's pipeline: The number of nucleated cells in each sample was estimated from the amplification of reference gene primers within the assay. To quantify the absolute abundance of each unique TCRbeta CDR3 rearrangement, sequence reads were collapsed and filtered. For each sample, productive Simpson clonality was calculated as the square root of Simpson's diversity index over productive rearrangements. The source is immuneACCESS, and TCRdb retained only in-frame sequences with V and J called. Part of the clones is not carried over; for the studies checked, unresolved V genes explain less than half of this, and the remainder is unexplained. The V and J calls and the clone size are those of that table, but D and trimming were determined from the DNA. The sample table records around 250,000 clones; roughly four fifths of these occur just once. Jointly, the top ten make up over 12% of the sample.

As to this clone: Its antigen has not been determined. No much larger clone is present one base from it, and per-base qualities are unavailable.

Taken from the germline V gene (reference sequence), the CDR1 and CDR2 loops are SEHNR and FQNEAQ. Taken from cysteine to phenylalanine, the CDR3 has 15 residues. CDR3 DNA only is kept here, 45 bases in frame from base 1. V lost 5 bases and J lost 3 bases, and the count of bases not matched to a germline gene is 9. Participants in the prospective study were enrolled through a virtual design, were aged 18 to 89 years, and lived in under 25 United States geographic areas. In the prospective study, cohorts were assigned on the basis of participant-reported clinical history obtained from a screening survey and a study questionnaire. ImmuneRACE Cohort 3 recovered participants were defined by two consecutive negative NP/OP PCR tests, healthcare professional clearance, or symptom resolution. In the prospective study, mobile phlebotomists collected whole blood, serum and a nasopharyngeal or oropharyngeal swab from each participant. Prospective study participants could optionally give additional blood draws and questionnaires over a roughly two-month period. Before DNA extraction, blood samples from the prospective study were shipped at room temperature or frozen.

Recombination connected TRBV7-9 to TRBJ2-7; 8 middle bases align to TRBD2. Material: PBMCs or T cells enriched from blood (not recorded which). This clonotype originated in a man aged 35 to 55 who had recovered from COVID-19. The CDR3 here reads CASSPLMRGDYEQYF. The DNA sequence is as follows: TGTGCCAGCAGCCCCCTTATGCGGGGGGACTACGAGCAGTACTTC.